These 5 T cell receptor beta chains share one sample of origin, sequenced in a study of blood T cell repertoires in COVID-19 (dated by TCRdb to 2018 to 2021). The receptor library was made with the immunoSEQ multiplex PCR assay. Drawn from immuneACCESS, this table holds only the in-frame rearrangements with V and J called that TCRdb kept. Clones are partly lost; checked studies trace under half to an unresolved V gene and leave the rest unexplained. The sample has under 450,000 clones on record, 70% to 90% of them singletons. The ten largest clonotypes hold 10% to 15% of the sample. The sample comprised peripheral blood. The receptors here all came from a woman aged 45 to 65 with COVID-19, enrolled during active disease.

The chain employs TRBV7-9 and TRBJ2-2; D unclear. Trimming left V 5 bases short and J 1 base short, with 8 bases between. The CDR3 is made up of 14 amino acids. Germline V gene sequence: CDR1 SEHNR, CDR2 FQNEAQ (reference sequence). This CDR3 reads CASSPDLNTGELFF. The CDR3 DNA sequence: TGTGCCAGCAGCCCAGACTTGAACACCGGGGAGCTGTTTTTT.

This clone was seen more than once but under ten times. V and J are TRBV19 and TRBJ1-6; 8 bases line up with TRBD1. The CDR3 is 16 residues long. After removal of 8 bases from V and 7 bases from J, the junction contained 13 bases not matched to a gene. Germline CDR1 reads LNHDA; CDR2 reads SQIVND (reference sequence). The CDR3 DNA follows: TGTGCCAGTGCGGGAGACAGGGGTGATCTAAATTCACCCCTCCACTTT. It encodes CASAGDRGDLNSPLHF. The whole variable domain, remainder taken from reference TRBV19 and TRBJ1-6, is DGGITQSPKYLFRKEGQNVTLSCEQNLNHDAMYWYRQDPGQGLRLIYYSQIVNDFQKGDIAEGYSVSREKKESFPLTVTSAQKNPTAFYLCASAGDRGDLNSPLHFGNGTRLTVT.

This chain connects TRBV29-1 to TRBJ1-1; no clear D gene. Trimming cost V 3 bases and J 4 bases, with 15 bases left between them. This CDR3 is 14 amino acids long. In germline, CDR1 is SQVTM, CDR2 ANQGSEA. This chain's CDR3 is CSVDIGGLSTEAFF. DNA for the CDR3: TGCAGCGTTGATATTGGAGGCTTGAGCACTGAAGCTTTCTTT.

This clone appeared a few times. The sample has other DNA sequences that encode this CDR3 too. The rearrangement links TRBV4-2 to TRBJ1-3; no clear D. The CDR3 is 16 residues long. Germline CDR1 and CDR2: LGHNA and YNFKEQ. V shed 0 bases and J shed 0 bases, with 9 bases lying between them. The CDR3 spells CASSQEGTDSGNTIYF. CDR3 DNA sequence: TGTGCCAGCAGCCAAGAGGGCACCGACTCTGGAAACACCATATATTTT.

The chain employs TRBV30 and TRBJ1-5; 10 bases are a match to TRBD1. The CDR3 consists of 14 residues. Germline V gene sequence: CDR1 GTSNPN, CDR2 SVGIG (reference sequence). V dropped 0 bases and J dropped 7; count of bases not matched to a gene: 3. CDR3 sequence (DNA): TGTGCCTGGAGTGTAGGGACAGGGGACCAGCCCCAGCATTTT. Its translation is CAWSVGTGDQPQHF.